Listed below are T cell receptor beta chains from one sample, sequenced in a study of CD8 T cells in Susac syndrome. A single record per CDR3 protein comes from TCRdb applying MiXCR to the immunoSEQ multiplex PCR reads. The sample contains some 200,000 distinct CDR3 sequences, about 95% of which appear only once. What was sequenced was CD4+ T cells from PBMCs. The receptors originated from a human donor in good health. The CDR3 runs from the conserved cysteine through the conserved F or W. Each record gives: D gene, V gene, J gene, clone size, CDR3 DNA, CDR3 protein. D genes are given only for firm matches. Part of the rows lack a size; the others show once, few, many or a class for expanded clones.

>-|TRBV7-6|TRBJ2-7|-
TGTGCCAGCAGCCGCCGGGGCTACGAGCAGTACTTC
CASSRRGYEQYF
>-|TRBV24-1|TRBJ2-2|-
TGTGCCACCAGTGACCCACAGGGAAACACCGGGGAGCTGTTTTTT
CATSDPQGNTGELFF
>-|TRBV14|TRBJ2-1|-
TGTGCCAGCAGCCAAGTTCAAAGAGAGCAGTTCTTC
CASSQVQREQFF
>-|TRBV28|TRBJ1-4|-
TGTGCCAGCAGTTTACACGAAAAACTGTTTTTT
CASSLHEKLFF
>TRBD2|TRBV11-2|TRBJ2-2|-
TGTGCCAGCAGCTTTTCACTAGCGGGTTCCGGGGAGCTGTTTTTT
CASSFSLAGSGELFF
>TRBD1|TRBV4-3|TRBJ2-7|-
TGCGCCAGCAGCCAACACAGAACCGGGACAGTGAAAGGACCTGCGTACGAGCAGTACTTC
CASSQHRTGTVKGPAYEQYF
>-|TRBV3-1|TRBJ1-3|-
TGTGCCAGCAGCCATGGGCCAGGGACCATATATTTT
CASSHGPGTIYF
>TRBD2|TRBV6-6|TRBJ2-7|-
TGTGCCAGCAGACCGTTAGCGGGAGGATTCTACGAGCAGTACTTC
CASRPLAGGFYEQYF
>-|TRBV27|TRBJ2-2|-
TGTGCCAGCGCGCACGGATCGAACACCGGGGAGCTGTTTTTT
CASAHGSNTGELFF
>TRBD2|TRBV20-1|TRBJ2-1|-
TGCAGTGCTAGATCCTCTTCGCGGGAGTACTACAATGAGCAGTTCTTC
CSARSSSREYYNEQFF
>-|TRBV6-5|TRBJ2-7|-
TGTGCCAGCAGTCGGGACACCTTCTACGAGCAGTACTTC
CASSRDTFYEQYF
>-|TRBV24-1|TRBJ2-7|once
TGTGCCACCAGTGATTTCAGGGGCAACGAGCAGTACTTC
CATSDFRGNEQYF
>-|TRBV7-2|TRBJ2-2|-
TGTGCCAGCAGCTTATCCGGGGTCAGCACCGGGGAGCTGTTTTTT
CASSLSGVSTGELFF
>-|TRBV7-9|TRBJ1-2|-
TGTGCCAGCAGCTTATTTGATAGGAATGGCTACACCTTC
CASSLFDRNGYTF
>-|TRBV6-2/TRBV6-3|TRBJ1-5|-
TGTGCCAGCAGGACAGAGAATCAGCCCCAGCATTTT
CASRTENQPQHF
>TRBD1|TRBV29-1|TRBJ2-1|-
TGCAGCGTTTCTCGGGACAGGGGGCCGGATGAGCAGTTCTTC
CSVSRDRGPDEQFF
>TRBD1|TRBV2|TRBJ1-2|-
TGTGCCACCCAAGGGACGGACAGGCGAGTGCCGAACTATGGCTACACCTTC
CATQGTDRRVPNYGYTF
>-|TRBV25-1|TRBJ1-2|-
TGTGCCAGCAGTGTGGGTCAAAACTATGGCTACACCTTC
CASSVGQNYGYTF
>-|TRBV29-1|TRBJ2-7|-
TGCAGCGTGGGGTCCTACGAGCAGTACTTC
CSVGSYEQYF
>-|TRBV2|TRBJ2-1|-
TGTGCCAGCAGGGAACTAAACAATGAGCAGTTCTTC
CASRELNNEQFF
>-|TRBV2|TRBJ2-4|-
TGTGCCAGCAGTGAAATGAAATCCGGTTTCCGTAACATTCAGTACTTC
CASSEMKSGFRNIQYF
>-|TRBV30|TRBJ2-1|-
TGTGCCTGGAGCCAGGGGGGAGGGCTGTACAATGAGCAGTTCTTC
CAWSQGGGLYNEQFF
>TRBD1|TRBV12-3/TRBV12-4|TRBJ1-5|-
TGTGCCAGCAGCCTCTGGACAGGGGATCAGCCCCAGCATTTT
CASSLWTGDQPQHF
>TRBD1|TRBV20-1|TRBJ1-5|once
TGCAGTGCAACTATTCGGGACAGGTTCAGTCAGCCCCAGCATTTT
CSATIRDRFSQPQHF
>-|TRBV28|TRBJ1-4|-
TGTGCCAGCACCGAACAGGCGGGGGCGTCGGGAAAACTGTTTTTT
CASTEQAGASGKLFF
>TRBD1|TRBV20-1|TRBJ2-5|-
TGCAGTGCTAGAGATACGGGACAGGCTACGGAGACCCAGTACTTC
CSARDTGQATETQYF
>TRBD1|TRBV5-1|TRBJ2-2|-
TGCGCCAGCAGGGCCGGGACAGAAAACACCGGGGAGCTGTTTTTT
CASRAGTENTGELFF
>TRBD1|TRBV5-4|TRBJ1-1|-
TGTGCCAGCAGCCGTTCCGGGACAGTTAACACTGAAGCTTTCTTT
CASSRSGTVNTEAFF
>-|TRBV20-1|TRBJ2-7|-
TGCAGTGCTAGAGAGGAAGCCTACGAGCAGTACTTC
CSAREEAYEQYF
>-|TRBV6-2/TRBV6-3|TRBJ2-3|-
TGTGCCAGCAGTTACTCCCGCGGGCAACCCCCCCGGGATACGCAGTATTTT
CASSYSRGQPPRDTQYF
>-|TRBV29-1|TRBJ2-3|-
TGCAGCGTTGAAGGCGCATACACAGATACGCAGTATTTT
CSVEGAYTDTQYF
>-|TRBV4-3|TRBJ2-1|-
TGCGCCAGCAGCCTGTTTCCAGAACTCAGCAGTGAGCAGTTCTTC
CASSLFPELSSEQFF